This TCR beta chain was captured by sequencing in a study of CD8+CD57+ T cells in acquired aplastic anemia. Selection for sequencing was limited to patients who had shown CD8+CD57+ cell expansion by flow cytometry. It was genomic DNA that served as the template for profiling TCR beta VDJ and CDR3. One entry per CDR3 protein results from TCRdb running MiXCR on the reads. The table shows roughly 250,000 distinct CDR3 sequences, with approximately 82% occurring only once. On this clonotype: One end of the junction does not line up with germline, which may come from a read error.

The CDR3 loop spans 14 amino acids. Germline lookup yields CDR1 SGHVS and CDR2 FNYEAQ. The sequence derives from a human donor with aplastic anemia. The chain has TRBV7-6 and TRBJ2-3; possibly TRBD2 for D (5 bases). The specimen sequenced was sorted CD4+, CD8+, or CD8+CD57+ T cells (not recorded which) from PBMCs. CDR3 in amino acids: CASTLGLIPTTSYF. In DNA form, the CDR3 reads TGTGCCAGCACCTTAGGACTTATTCCGACTACGAGTTATTTT.